The 6 T cell receptor beta chains below were found in one sample sequenced in a study of Tregs in tolerant kidney transplant recipients. This table comes from immunoSEQ multiplex PCR, and its TCRdb copy is limited to in-frame clones, with some not included. There are under 55,000 clones in the sample, with about 0.82% held by the top ten. Sequencing used CD4+ T cells from blood, obtained before the transplant. Receptors originate from a human donor who received a combined kidney and bone marrow transplant.

As regards this clone: The read gets to within 3 residues of the CDR3 end, and the germline J gene fills in the rest. V usage is TRBV20-1 and J usage is TRBJ2-2; 13 nucleotides line up with TRBD2. The CDR3 contains 16 residues. CDR1 and CDR2 from the germline V gene are DFQATT and SNEGSKA (reference sequence). Losses at the gene ends were 6 bases for V and 7 bases for J; bases not matched to a gene: 11. This chain's CDR3 is CSAPWAGTSGDGELFF. The DNA read from the CDR3 is TGCAGTGCCCCTTGGGCCGGGACTAGCGGGGACGGGGAG.

The CDR3 sequence: CASSIQGSGQPQHF. CDR3 bases read: TGTGCCAGTAGTATACAGGGGTCGGGACAGCCC. V and J are TRBV19 and TRBJ1-5, with D perhaps TRBD1 (6 bases). The read terminates 3 residues before the CDR3 end, so the remaining end is supplied by the germline J gene. The V end lost 2 bases, the J end lost 7 bases, and 12 bases lay between the germline ends. Germline V lookup: CDR1 LNHDA, CDR2 SQIVND (reference sequence). The CDR3 loop spans 14 amino acids.

Concerning this clone: With the read ending 3 residues before the CDR3 end, the germline J gene is used to fill in that end. The rearrangement links TRBV11-2 to TRBJ2-3; the match to TRBD2 covers 7 bases. Germline V gives CDR1 SGHAT, CDR2 FQNNGV. CDR3 length equals 15 residues. J gave up 1 base and V 0 bases, and 1 base lay outside the gene matches. CDR3: CASSLDLAGTDTQYF. Partial CDR3 DNA: TGTGCCAGCAGCTTAGATCTAGCGGGCACAGATACG.

As concerns this clone: The read ends 3 residues before the CDR3 terminus; that terminus is restored from the germline J gene. The V and J genes are TRBV19 and TRBJ2-7, with 7 nucleotides matching TRBD1. V trimming: 7 bases; J trimming: 5 bases; junction bases outside the gene matches: 8. CDR3 length: 13 residues. Germline assignment: CDR1 LNHDA and CDR2 SQIVND (reference sequence). The covered CDR3 bases are TGTGCCAGTAAGGGACAGTACATGGACGAG. It specifies CASKGQYMDE. The full-length CDR3 reads as CASKGQYMDEQYF.

On this clone itself: The read ends 3 residues before the CDR3 terminus; that terminus is restored from the germline J gene. The J gene is TRBJ2-7, the V gene TRBV2; 7 bases agree with TRBD1. CDR3 length: 13 amino acids. Trimming removed 8 bases from V and 3 bases from J; junction bases left unmatched: 7. Per germline, CDR1 SNHLY and CDR2 FYNNEI. The chain's CDR3 is CASRSNRGYEQYF. The DNA read from the CDR3 is TGTGCCAGCCGGTCAAACAGGGGCTACGAG.

Regarding this clone: The CDR3 end is not reached by the read, which stops 3 residues before it; the germline J gene fills it in. The chain links TRBV11-2 to TRBJ2-3; D possibly corresponds to TRBD1 (6 bases). V gave up 5 bases and J gave up 6 bases, with 12 bases separating them. CDR3 length: 13 amino acids. In germline, CDR1 is SGHAT, CDR2 FQNNGV. The CDR3 loop is CASSQQGADTQYF. The covered CDR3 bases are TGTGCCAGCAGCCAACAGGGTGCGGATACG.